The T cell receptor (beta chain) described here comes from a study of CD8+ T cells in alopecia areata. Turning to the study itself: Treated individuals took tofacitinib by mouth, 5 to 10 mg twice daily.

Researchers gathered lesional scalp punch biopsies and peripheral blood from patients with alopecia areata. Researchers picked out CD4+ and CD8+ T cells from PBMCs by sorting. RNA extraction and reverse transcription yielded cDNA as sequencing template. TCRdb keeps only in-frame clones here, not all; method: immunoSEQ multiplex PCR. The table records more than 200,000 clones, under 80% of them present only once. The CDR3 is 11 amino acids. In germline, CDR1 is GTSNPN, CDR2 SVGIG (reference sequence). Trimming removed 2 bases from V and 6 bases from J, with 6 bases in between. V is TRBV30 and J is TRBJ2-3; D call uncertain. This TCR was recovered from a human donor with alopecia areata. Sample: CD4+ T cells sorted from blood, taken at week 0. CDR3 amino acids: CAWSSLDTQYF. CDR3 coding DNA: TGTGCCTGGAGTAGCCTCGATACGCAGTATTTT.